The TCR beta chain under discussion was sequenced for a study of shared T cell receptors in the human thymus. Looked up from germline, CDR1 is SGDLS and CDR2 is YYNGEE. This CDR3 comprises 16 residues. V shed 0 bases, J shed 2 bases, and the junction held 4 bases outside the gene matches. TCRdb keeps only in-frame clones here, not all; method: immunoSEQ multiplex PCR. Here the sample spans about 380,000 clones, over 90% being singletons. This sequence joins TRBV9 and TRBJ2-4; 8 positions match TRBD2. This receptor was obtained from a human donor. Material: thymocytes. In DNA form, the CDR3 reads TGTGCCAGCAGCGTAGAGACGGGGGGGCCCAAAAACATTCAGTACTTC. Residues: CASSVETGGPKNIQYF.